This T cell receptor (beta chain) was sequenced in a study of blood T cell repertoires in COVID-19. Sequencing was performed with immunoSEQ multiplex PCR; in TCRdb, only in-frame clones are kept and a portion is missing. The table shows roughly 190,000 clones, with 94% occurring only once. V was trimmed by 3 bases and J by 13 bases, leaving 15 bases between them. This CDR3 region has 12 residues. Per the germline V gene, CDR1 is LGHDT and CDR2 is YNNKEL (reference sequence). The V and J genes are TRBV3-1 (or the pseudogene TRBV3-2) and TRBJ1-2; possible D gene TRBD1, 6 bases. The sequence was obtained from a man younger than 40 with COVID-19, enrolled during active disease. Sequenced sample: peripheral blood. The CDR3, as DNA: TGTGCCAGCAGCCAGGCGGACAGTCTCGGCACCTTC. Residues: CASSQADSLGTF.